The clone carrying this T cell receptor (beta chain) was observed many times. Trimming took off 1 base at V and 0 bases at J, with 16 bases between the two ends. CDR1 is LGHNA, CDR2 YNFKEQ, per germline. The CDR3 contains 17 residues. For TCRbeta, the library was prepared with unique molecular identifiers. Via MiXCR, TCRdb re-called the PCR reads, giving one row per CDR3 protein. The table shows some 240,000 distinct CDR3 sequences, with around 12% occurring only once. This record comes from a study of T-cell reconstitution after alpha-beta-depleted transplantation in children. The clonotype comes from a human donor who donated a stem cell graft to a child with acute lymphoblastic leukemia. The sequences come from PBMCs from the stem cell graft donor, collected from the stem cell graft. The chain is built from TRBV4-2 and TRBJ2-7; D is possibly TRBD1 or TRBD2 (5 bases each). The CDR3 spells CASSQVIGTGPSYEQYF. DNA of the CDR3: TGTGCCAGCAGCCAAGTAATTGGTACGGGGCCCTCCTACGAGCAGTACTTC.